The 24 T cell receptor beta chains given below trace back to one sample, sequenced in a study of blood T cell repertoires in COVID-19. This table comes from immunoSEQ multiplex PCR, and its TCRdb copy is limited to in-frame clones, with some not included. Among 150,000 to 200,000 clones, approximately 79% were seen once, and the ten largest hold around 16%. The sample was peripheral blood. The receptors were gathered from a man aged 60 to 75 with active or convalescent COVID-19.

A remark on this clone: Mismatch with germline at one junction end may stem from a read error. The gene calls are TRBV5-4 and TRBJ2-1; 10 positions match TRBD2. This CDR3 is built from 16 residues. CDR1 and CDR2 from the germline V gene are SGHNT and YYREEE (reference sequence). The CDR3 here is CATSTVAGGSFDEQFF. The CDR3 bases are TGTGCCACCAGCACCGTAGCGGGAGGTTCCTTCGATGAGCAGTTCTTC.

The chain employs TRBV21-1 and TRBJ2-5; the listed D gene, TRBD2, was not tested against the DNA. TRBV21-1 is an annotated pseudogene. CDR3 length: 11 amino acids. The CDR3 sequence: CASSTVKTQYF. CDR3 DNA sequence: TGTGCCAGCAGCACCGTTAAGACCCAGTACTTC.

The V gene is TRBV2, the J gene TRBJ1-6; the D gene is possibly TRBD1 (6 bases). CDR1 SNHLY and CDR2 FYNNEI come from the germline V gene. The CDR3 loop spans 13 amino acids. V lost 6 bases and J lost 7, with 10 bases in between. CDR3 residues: CASRDSRNSPLHF. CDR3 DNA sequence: TGTGCCAGCAGGGACAGTCGGAATTCACCCCTCCACTTT.

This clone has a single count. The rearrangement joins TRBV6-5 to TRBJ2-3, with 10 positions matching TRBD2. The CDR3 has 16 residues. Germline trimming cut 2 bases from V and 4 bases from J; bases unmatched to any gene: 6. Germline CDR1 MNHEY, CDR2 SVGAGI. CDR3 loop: CASSYALAGAADTQYF. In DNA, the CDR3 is TGTGCCAGCAGTTACGCCCTAGCGGGAGCGGCAGATACGCAGTATTTT.

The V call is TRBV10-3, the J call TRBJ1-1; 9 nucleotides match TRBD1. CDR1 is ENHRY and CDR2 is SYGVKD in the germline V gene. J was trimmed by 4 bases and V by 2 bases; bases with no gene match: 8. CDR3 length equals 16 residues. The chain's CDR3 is CAISEDPGQGGTEAFF. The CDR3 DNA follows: TGTGCCATCAGTGAGGACCCGGGACAGGGTGGCACTGAAGCTTTCTTT.

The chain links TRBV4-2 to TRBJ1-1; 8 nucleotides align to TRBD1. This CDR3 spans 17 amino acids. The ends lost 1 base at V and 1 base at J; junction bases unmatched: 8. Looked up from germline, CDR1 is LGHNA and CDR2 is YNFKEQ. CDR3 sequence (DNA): TGTGCCAGCAGCCAAGGGGAGGGGACAGGCGGGAACACTGAAGCTTTCTTT. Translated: CASSQGEGTGGNTEAFF.

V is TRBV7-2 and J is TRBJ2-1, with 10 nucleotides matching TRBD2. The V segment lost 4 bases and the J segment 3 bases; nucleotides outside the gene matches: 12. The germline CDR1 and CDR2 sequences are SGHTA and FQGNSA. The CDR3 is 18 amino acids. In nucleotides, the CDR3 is TGTGCCAGCAGCTGGTATGCTAGCGGGAGTAGAAACTACAATGAGCAGTTCTTC. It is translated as CASSWYASGSRNYNEQFF.

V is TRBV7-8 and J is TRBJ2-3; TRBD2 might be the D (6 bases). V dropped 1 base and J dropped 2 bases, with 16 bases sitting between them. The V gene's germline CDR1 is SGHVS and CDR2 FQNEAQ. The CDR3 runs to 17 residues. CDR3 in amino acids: CASSLGSLAPSTDTQYF. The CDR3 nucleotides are TGTGCCAGCAGCTTAGGGTCTCTAGCGCCTTCCACAGATACGCAGTATTTT.

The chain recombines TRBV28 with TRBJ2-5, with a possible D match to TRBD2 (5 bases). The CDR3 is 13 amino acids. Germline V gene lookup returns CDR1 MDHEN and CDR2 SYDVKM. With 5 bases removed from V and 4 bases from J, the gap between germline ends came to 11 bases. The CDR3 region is CASSRTRGETQYF. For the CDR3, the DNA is TGTGCCAGCAGTAGAACTCGGGGAGAGACCCAGTACTTC.

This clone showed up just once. The CDR3 DNA reads TGTGCCAGTAGTGCCCTTTACAGGGAAGATACGCAGTATTTT. The encoded protein is CASSALYREDTQYF. V is TRBV19 and J is TRBJ2-3, with D possibly matching TRBD1 (6 bases). In germline, CDR1 is LNHDA, CDR2 SQIVND (reference sequence). V lost 5 bases and J lost 5, with 14 bases in between. The CDR3 loop spans 14 amino acids.

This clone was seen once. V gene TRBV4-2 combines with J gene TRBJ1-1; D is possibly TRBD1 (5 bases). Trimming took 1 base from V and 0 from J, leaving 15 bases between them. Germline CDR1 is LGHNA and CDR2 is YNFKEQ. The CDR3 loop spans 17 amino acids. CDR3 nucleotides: TGTGCCAGCAGCCAAGGACAGACGAGAGCCATGAACACTGAAGCTTTCTTT. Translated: CASSQGQTRAMNTEAFF.

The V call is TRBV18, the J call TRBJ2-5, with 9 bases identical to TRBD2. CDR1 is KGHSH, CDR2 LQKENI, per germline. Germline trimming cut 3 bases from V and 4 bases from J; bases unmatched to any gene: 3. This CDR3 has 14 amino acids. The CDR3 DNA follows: TGTGCCAGCTCACCGGGACTAGCTGGAGAGACCCAGTACTTC. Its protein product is CASSPGLAGETQYF. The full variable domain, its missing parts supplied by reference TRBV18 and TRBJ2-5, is NAGVMQNPRHLVRRRGQEARLRCSPMKGHSHVYWYRQLPEEGLKFMVYLQKENIIDESGMPKERFSAEFPKEGPSILRIQQVVRGDSAAYFCASSPGLAGETQYFGPGTRLLVL.

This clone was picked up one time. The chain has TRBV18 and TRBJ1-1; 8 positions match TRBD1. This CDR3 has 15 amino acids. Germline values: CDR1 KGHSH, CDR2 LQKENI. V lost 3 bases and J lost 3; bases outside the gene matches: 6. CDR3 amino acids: CASSPPNRGDTEAFF. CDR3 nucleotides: TGTGCCAGCTCACCCCCGAACAGGGGGGACACTGAAGCTTTCTTT.

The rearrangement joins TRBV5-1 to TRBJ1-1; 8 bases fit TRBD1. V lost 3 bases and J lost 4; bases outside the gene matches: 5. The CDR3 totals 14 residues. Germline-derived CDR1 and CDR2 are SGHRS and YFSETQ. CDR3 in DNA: TGCGCCAGCAGCTCCTCAGGGGGCGTCACTGAAGCTTTCTTT. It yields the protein CASSSSGGVTEAFF.

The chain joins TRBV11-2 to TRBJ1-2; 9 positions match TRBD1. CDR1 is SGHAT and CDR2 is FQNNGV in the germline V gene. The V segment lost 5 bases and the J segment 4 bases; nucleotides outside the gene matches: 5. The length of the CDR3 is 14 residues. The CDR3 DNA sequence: TGTGCCAGCAGCCCCGGGACAGGGTTCTATGGCTACACCTTC. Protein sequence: CASSPGTGFYGYTF.

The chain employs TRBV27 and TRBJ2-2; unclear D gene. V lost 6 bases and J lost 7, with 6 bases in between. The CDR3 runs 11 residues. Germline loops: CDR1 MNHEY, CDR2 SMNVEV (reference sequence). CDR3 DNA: TGTGCCAGCAGCCTTAGCGGGGAGCTGTTTTTT. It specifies CASSLSGELFF.

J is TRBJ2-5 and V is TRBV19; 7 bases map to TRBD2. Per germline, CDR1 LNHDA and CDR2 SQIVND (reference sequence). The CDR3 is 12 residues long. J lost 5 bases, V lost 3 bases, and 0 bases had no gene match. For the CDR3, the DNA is TGTGCCAGTAGTATGGGGGGGGAGACCCAGTACTTC. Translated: CASSMGGETQYF.

The CDR3, as DNA: TGCGCCAGCAAAACAGGGGGCTCGGTGAACACTGAAGCTTTCTTT. It yields the protein CASKTGGSVNTEAFF. This chain uses TRBV5-1 with TRBJ1-1, with TRBD1 identical over 9 bases. The CDR3 is 15 residues long. Trimming took 6 bases from V and 0 from J; bases not matched to a gene: 6. CDR1 and CDR2 from the germline V gene are SGHRS and YFSETQ.

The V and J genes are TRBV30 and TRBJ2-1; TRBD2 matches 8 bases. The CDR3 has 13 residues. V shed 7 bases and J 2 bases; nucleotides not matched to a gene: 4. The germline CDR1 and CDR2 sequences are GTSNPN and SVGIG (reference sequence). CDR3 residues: CALLAGPYNEQFF. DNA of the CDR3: TGTGCCTTATTAGCGGGACCCTACAATGAGCAGTTCTTC.

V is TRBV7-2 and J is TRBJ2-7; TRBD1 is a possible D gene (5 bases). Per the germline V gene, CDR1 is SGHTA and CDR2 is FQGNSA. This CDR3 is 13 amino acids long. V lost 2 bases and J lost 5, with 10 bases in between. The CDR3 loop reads CASSLQGPHEQYF. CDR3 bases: TGTGCCAGCAGCTTACAGGGCCCCCACGAGCAGTACTTC.

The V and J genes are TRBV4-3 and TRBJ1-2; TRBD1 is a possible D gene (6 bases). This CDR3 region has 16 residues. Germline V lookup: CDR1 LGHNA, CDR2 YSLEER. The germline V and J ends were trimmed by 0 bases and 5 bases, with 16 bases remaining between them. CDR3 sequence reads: CASSQDATRGGYGYTF. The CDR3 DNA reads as TGCGCCAGCAGCCAAGATGCGACGAGAGGGGGATATGGCTACACCTTC.

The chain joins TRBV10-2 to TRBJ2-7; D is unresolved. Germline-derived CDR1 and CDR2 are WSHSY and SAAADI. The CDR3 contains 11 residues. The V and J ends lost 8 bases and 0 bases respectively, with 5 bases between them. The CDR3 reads CASRSSYEQYF. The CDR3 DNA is TGCGCCAGCCGCAGCTCCTACGAGCAGTACTTC.

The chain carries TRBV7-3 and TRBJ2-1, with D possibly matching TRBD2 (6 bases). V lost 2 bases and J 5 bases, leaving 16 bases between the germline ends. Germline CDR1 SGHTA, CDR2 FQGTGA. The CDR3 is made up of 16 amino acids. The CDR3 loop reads CASSLSSSDGHNEQFF. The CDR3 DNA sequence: TGTGCCAGCAGCTTATCTTCTAGCGATGGGCACAATGAGCAGTTCTTC.

This CDR3 is CASSIGLTRGGNEQFF. In DNA, the CDR3 is TGTGCCAGTAGTATTGGGTTAACTAGAGGTGGGAATGAGCAGTTCTTC. The chain employs TRBV19 and TRBJ2-1; D perhaps matches TRBD2 (5 bases). V shed 3 bases and J shed 7 bases, with 19 bases lying between them. The germline V gene encodes CDR1 LNHDA and CDR2 SQIVND (reference sequence). The CDR3 length is 16 residues.